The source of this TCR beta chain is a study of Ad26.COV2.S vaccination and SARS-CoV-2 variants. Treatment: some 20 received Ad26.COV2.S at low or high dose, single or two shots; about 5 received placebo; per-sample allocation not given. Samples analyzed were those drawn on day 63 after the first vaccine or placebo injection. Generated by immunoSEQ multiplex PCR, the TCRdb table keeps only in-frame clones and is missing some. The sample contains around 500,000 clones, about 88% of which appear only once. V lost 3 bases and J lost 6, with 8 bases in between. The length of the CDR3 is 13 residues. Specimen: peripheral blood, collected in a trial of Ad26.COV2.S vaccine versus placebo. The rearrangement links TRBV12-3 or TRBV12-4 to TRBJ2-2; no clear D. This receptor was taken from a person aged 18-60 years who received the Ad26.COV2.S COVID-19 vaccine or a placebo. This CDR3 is CASSFNPPGELFF. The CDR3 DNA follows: TGTGCCAGCAGTTTTAACCCGCCCGGGGAGCTGTTTTTT.